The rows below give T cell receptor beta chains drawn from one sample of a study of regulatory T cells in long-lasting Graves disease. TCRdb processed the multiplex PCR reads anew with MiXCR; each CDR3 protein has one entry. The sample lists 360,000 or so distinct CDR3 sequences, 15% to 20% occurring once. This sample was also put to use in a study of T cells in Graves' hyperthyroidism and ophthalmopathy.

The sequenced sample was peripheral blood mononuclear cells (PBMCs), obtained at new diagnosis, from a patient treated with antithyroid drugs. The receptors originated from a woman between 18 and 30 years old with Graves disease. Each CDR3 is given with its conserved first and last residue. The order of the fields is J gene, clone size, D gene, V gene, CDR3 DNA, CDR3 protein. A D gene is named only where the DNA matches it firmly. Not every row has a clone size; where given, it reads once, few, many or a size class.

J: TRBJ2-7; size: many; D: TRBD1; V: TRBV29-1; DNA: TGCAGCGTGTTGTGGACAGGGGCGTTCTCCTACGAGCAGTACTTC; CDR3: CSVLWTGAFSYEQYF
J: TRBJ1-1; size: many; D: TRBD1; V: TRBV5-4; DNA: TGTGCCAGCAGCTTGGCGAGACAGGGGACTGAAGCTTTCTTT; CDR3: CASSLARQGTEAFF
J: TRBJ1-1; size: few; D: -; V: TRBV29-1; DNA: TGCAGCGTCTGGGAGGGGGAGGGAACTGAAGCTTTCTTT; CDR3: CSVWEGEGTEAFF
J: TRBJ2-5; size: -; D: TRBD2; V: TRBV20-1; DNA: TGCAGTGCTAGAGATGGTAGCGGGCTTTGGCAAGAGACCCAGTACTTC; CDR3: CSARDGSGLWQETQYF
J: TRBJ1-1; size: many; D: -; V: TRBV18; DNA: TGTGCCAGCTCACCCGATCCCGGGGGGCTGACTGAAGCTTTCTTT; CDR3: CASSPDPGGLTEAFF
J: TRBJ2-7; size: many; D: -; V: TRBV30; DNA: TGTGCCTGGAACCAGAGGGTAGCGGTGTCCTACGAGCAGTACTTC; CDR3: CAWNQRVAVSYEQYF
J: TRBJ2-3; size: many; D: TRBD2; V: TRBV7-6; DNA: TGTGCCAGCAGCTTCCGGACTAGCGGGGGGCTCGAAGCAGATACGCAGTATTTT; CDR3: CASSFRTSGGLEADTQYF
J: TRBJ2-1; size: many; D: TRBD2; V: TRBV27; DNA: TGTGCCAGCAGTTTATCCCGCGGGAGAGGCTTGGATGAGCAGTTCTTC; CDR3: CASSLSRGRGLDEQFF
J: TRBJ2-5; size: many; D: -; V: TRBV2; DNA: TGTGCCAGCAGTGAATTGGGGTTAGGGACCCAGTACTTC; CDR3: CASSELGLGTQYF
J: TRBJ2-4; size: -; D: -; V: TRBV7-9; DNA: TGTGCCAGCAGCGGGGACATAAACATTCAGTACTTC; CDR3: CASSGDINIQYF
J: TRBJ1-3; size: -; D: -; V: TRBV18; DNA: TGTGCCAGCTCACCATTTTTAGCTCGCTCTTCCTCTGGAAACACCATATATTTT; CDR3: CASSPFLARSSSGNTIYF
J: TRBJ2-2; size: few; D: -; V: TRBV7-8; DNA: TGTGCCAGCAGCTTAGGGACATTAGGCGGGGAGCTGTTTTTT; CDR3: CASSLGTLGGELFF
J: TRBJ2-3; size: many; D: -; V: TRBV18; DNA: TGTGCCAGCTCACCAACAACCCTCTATCGGATGAACACAGATACGCAGTATTTT; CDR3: CASSPTTLYRMNTDTQYF
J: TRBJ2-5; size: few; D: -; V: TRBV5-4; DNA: TGTGCCAGCAGCTTGGTAGGAAGGGAGGAGACCCAGTACTTC; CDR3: CASSLVGREETQYF
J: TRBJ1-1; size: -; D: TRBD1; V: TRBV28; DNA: TGTGCCAGTTCGGGACAGGGCGCGACTGAAGCTTTCTTT; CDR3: CASSGQGATEAFF
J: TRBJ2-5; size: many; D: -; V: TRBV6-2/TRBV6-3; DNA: TGTGCCAGCGGGGTTTCCGAAGAGACCCAGTACTTC; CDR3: CASGVSEETQYF
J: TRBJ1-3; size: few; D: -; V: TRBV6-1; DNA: TGTGCCAGCAGTCGAATTAACCCGTCGACTGGAAACACCATATATTTT; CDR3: CASSRINPSTGNTIYF
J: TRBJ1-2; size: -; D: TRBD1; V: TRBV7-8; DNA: TGTGCCAGCAGCTCTCGGGGACAGGGAAACTATGGCTACACCTTC; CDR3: CASSSRGQGNYGYTF
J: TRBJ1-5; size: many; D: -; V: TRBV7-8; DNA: TGTGCCAGCAGCTTAAGCACCGTAGGGGCTGGCAATCAGCCCCAGCATTTT; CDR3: CASSLSTVGAGNQPQHF
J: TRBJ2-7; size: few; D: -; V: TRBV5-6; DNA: TGTGCCAGCAGCCGCAGGACTGCCCGTGGTGTAGGCCAGTACTTC; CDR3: CASSRRTARGVGQYF
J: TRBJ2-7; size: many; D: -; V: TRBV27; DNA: TGTGCCAGCAGGGGACGGCTAGGATCCTACGAGCAGTACTTC; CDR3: CASRGRLGSYEQYF
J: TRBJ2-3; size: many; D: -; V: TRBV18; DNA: TGTGCCAGCTCACCACTCGGGTCAGGGTTGGATACGCAGTATTTT; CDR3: CASSPLGSGLDTQYF
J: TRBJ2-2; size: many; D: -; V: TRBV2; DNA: TGTGCCAGCAGAGAAACCCGGACCGGGGAGCTGTTTTTT; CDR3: CASRETRTGELFF
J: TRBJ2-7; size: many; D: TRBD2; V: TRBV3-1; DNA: TGTGCCAGCAGCCCCTGGGCAGCGGGGGACTCCTACGAGCAGTACTTC; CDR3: CASSPWAAGDSYEQYF
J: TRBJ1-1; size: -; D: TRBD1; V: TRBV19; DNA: TGTGCCAGTAGTCAACAGGGGGTCATGAACACTGAAGCTTTCTTT; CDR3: CASSQQGVMNTEAFF
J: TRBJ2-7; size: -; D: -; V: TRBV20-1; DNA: TGCAGTGCTAGAGAGGGCGGGACCACCTACGAGCAGTACTTC; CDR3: CSAREGGTTYEQYF
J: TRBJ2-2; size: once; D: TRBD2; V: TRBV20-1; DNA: TGCAGTGCTAGACCGTATACTAGCGGGCCTAACACCGGGGAGCTGTTTTTT; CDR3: CSARPYTSGPNTGELFF
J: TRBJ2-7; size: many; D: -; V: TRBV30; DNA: TGTGCCTGGAGCCAAGGACAGCCCTCCTACGAGCAGTACTTC; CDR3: CAWSQGQPSYEQYF
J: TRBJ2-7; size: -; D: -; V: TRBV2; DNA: TGTGCCAGCACCCTAATCCGCGACGAGCAGTACTTC; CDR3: CASTLIRDEQYF
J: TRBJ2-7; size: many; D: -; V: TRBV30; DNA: TGTGCCTGGAGTGTCCAACTGGTCTACGAGCAGTACTTC; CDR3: CAWSVQLVYEQYF
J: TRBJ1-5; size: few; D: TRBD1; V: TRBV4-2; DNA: TGTGCCAGCAGCCAAGCCCCGGACAGGAATCAGCCCCAGCATTTT; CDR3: CASSQAPDRNQPQHF
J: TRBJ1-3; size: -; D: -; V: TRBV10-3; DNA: TGTGCCATCAGTAGGGGCTTTCAGGGAGCTGGAAACACCATATATTTT; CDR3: CAISRGFQGAGNTIYF
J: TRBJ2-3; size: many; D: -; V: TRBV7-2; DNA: TGTGCCAGCAGCTTAGCCCACGGGGGAGCAGATACGCAGTATTTT; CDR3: CASSLAHGGADTQYF
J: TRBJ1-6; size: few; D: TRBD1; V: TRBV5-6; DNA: TGTGCCAGCAGCTGGACCGGGACAGGACCTTCACCCCTCCACTTT; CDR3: CASSWTGTGPSPLHF
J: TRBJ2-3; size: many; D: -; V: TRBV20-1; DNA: TGCAGTGCCAACCTACCTTCGGGGCGGGGCCACACAGATACGCAGTATTTT; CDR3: CSANLPSGRGHTDTQYF
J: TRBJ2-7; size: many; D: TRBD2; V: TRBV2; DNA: TGTGCCAGTGATATGACTAGCGGCTCCTACGAGCAGTACTTC; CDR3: CASDMTSGSYEQYF
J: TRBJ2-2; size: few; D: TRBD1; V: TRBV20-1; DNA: TGCAGTGCTCCTAGGACAGGGAACACCGGGGAGCTGTTTTTT; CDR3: CSAPRTGNTGELFF
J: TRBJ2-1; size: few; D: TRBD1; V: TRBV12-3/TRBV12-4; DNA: TGTGCCAGCAGTGAAGGACAGGGGGGGTACAATGAGCAGTTCTTC; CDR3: CASSEGQGGYNEQFF
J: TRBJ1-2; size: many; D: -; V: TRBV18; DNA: TGTGCCAGCTCACCACCCTCGGACCGATATGGCTACACCTTC; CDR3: CASSPPSDRYGYTF
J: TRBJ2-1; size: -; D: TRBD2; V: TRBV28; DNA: TGTGCCAGCAGTTCGTTACTAGCGGGGGGGAGCTCCTACAATGAGCAGTTCTTC; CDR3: CASSSLLAGGSSYNEQFF
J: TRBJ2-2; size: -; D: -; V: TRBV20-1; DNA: TGCAGTGCTAGAGTGATGGCGGATAGAAGGACCGGGGAGCTGTTTTTT; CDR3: CSARVMADRRTGELFF
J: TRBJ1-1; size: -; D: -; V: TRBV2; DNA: TGTGCCAGCAGGGACAGAGGCTTCATGAACACTGAAGCTTTCTTT; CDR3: CASRDRGFMNTEAFF
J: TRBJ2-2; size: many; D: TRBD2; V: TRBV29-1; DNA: TGCAGCGTTGGGTTGTCTAGCGGTATCCTTATTGGGGAGCTGTTTTTT; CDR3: CSVGLSSGILIGELFF
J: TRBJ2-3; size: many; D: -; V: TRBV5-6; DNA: TGCGCCAGCAGCCCCGGGGAATGGGCGCGTACAGATACGCAGTATTTT; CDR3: CASSPGEWARTDTQYF
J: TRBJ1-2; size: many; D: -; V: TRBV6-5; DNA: TGTGCCAGCAGTTACTCGGGGCAACCCGGGAATGGCTACACCTTC; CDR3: CASSYSGQPGNGYTF
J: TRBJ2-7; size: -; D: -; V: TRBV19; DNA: TGTGCCAGTAGTATAGGCCCAGTAGGTGAGCAGTACTTC; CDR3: CASSIGPVGEQYF